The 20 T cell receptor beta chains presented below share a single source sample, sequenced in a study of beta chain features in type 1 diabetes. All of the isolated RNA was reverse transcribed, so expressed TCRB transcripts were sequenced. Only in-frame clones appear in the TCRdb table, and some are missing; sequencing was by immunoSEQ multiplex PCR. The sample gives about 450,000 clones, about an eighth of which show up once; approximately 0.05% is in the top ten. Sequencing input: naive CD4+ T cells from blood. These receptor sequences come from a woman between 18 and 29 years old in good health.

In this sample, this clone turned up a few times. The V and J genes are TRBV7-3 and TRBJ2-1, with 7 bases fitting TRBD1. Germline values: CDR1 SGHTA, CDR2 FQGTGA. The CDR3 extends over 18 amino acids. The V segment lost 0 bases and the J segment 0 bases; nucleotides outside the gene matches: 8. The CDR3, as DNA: TGTGCCAGCAGCTTAACGATTGGCTACAGGGGCTCCTACAATGAGCAGTTCTTC. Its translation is CASSLTIGYRGSYNEQFF.

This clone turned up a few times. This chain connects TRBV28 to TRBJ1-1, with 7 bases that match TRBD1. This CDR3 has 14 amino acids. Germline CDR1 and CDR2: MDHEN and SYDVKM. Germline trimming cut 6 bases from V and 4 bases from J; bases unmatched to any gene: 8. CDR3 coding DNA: TGTGCCAGCAGCGAACGACAGGGAAGCACTGAAGCTTTCTTT. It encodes CASSERQGSTEAFF.

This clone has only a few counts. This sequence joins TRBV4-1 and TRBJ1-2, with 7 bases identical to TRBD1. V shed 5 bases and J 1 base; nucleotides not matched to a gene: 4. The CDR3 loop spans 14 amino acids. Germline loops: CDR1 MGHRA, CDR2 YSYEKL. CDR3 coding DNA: TGCGCCAGCAGCAGGGACAGATTTAACTATGGCTACACCTTC. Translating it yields CASSRDRFNYGYTF.

The CDR3 reads CASSLASNSYNEQFF. The CDR3 DNA sequence: TGTGCCAGCAGCTTAGCCTCGAATTCCTACAATGAGCAGTTCTTC. The rearrangement joins TRBV7-2 to TRBJ2-1; D gene unclear. The CDR3 is made up of 15 amino acids. CDR1 SGHTA and CDR2 FQGNSA come from the germline V gene. The V gene lost 0 bases and the J gene lost 1 base, with 7 bases spanning the gap.

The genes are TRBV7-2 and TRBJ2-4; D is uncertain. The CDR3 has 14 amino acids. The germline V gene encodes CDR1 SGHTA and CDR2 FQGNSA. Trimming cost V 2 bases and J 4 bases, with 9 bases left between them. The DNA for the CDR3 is TGTGCCAGCAGCTTAAGGGTGGGGAAAAACATTCAGTACTTC. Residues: CASSLRVGKNIQYF. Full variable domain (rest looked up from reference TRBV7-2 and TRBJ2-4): GAGVSQSPSNKVTEKGKDVELRCDPISGHTALYWYRQSLGQGLEFLIYFQGNSAPDKSGLPSDRFSAERTGGSVSTLTIQRTQQEDSAVYLCASSLRVGKNIQYFGAGTRLSVL.

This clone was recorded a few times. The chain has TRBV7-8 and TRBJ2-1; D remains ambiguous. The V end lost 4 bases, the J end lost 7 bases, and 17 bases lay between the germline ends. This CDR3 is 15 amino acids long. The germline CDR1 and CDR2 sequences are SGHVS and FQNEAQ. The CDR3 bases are TGTGCCAGCAGCTCCAGAATACCTAGGATGAATGAGCAGTTCTTC. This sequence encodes CASSSRIPRMNEQFF.

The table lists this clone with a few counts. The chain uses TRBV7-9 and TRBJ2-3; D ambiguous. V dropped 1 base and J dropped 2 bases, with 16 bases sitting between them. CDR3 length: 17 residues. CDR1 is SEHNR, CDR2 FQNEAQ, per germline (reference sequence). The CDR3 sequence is CASSLEWAVPYTDTQYF. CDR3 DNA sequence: TGTGCCAGCAGCTTAGAATGGGCAGTTCCCTACACAGATACGCAGTATTTT.

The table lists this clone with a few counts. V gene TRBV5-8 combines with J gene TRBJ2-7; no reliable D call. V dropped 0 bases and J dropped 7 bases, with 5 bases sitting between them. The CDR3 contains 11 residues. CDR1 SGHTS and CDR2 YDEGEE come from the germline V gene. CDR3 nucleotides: TGTGCCAGCAGCTTGGCACGGGAGCAGTACTTC. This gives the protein CASSLAREQYF.

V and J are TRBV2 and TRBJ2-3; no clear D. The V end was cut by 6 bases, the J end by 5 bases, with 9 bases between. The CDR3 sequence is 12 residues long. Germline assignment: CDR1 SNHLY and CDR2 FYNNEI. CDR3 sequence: CASRRLEDTQYF. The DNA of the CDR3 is TGTGCCAGCAGAAGACTGGAAGATACGCAGTATTTT.

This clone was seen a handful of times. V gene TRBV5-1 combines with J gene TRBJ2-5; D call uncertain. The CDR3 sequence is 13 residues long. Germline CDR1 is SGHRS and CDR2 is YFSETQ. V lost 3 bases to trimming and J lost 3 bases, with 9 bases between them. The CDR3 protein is CASSSPGEETQYF. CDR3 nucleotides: TGCGCCAGCAGCTCCCCAGGAGAAGAGACCCAGTACTTC.

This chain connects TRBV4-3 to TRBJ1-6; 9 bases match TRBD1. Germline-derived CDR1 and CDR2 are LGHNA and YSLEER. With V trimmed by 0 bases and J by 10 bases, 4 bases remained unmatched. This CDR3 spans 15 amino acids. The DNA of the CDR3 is TGCGCCAGCAGCCAAGAACAGGGGGCCCCATCACCCCTCCACTTT. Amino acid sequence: CASSQEQGAPSPLHF.

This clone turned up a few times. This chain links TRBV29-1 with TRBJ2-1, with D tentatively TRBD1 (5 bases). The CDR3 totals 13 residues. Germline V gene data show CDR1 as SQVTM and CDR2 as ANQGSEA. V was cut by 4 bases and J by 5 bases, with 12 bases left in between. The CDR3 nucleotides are TGCAGCGTTGCCAGTCTAGGGGACAATGAGCAGTTCTTC. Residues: CSVASLGDNEQFF.

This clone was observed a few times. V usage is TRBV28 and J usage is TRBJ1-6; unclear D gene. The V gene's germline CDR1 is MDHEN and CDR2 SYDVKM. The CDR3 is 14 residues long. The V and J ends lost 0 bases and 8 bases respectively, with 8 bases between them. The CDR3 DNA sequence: TGTGCCAGCAGTTTATGGGACGGTGATTCACCCCTCCACTTT. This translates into CASSLWDGDSPLHF.

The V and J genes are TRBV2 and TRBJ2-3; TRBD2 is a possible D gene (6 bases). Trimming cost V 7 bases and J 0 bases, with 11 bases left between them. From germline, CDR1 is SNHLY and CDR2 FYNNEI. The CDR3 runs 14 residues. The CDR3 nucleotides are TGTGCCAGCAATTGGGGAGGAAGCACAGATACGCAGTATTTT. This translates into CASNWGGSTDTQYF.

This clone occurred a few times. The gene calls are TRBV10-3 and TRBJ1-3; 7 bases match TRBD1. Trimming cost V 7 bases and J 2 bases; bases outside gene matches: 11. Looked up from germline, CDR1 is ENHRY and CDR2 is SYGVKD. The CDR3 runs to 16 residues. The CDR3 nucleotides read TGTGCCATCAACAGACAGGGACTCAGCCCTGGAAACACCATATATTTT. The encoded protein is CAINRQGLSPGNTIYF.

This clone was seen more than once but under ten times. CDR3: CASSLGRSKESPLHF. CDR3 DNA sequence: TGTGCCAGCAGCTTAGGACGATCCAAGGAGTCACCCCTCCACTTT. The chain recombines TRBV7-9 with TRBJ1-6; unclear D gene. This CDR3 contains 15 residues. Germline V gene sequence: CDR1 SEHNR, CDR2 FQNEAQ (reference sequence). V was shortened by 1 base and J by 10 bases, with 14 bases between the two germline ends. The full variable domain, completed using reference TRBV7-9 and TRBJ1-6, is DTGVSQNPRHKITKRGQNVTFRCDPISEHNRLYWYRQTLGQGPEFLTYFQNEAQLEKSRLLSDRFSAERPKGSFSTLEIQRTEQGDSAMYLCASSLGRSKESPLHFGNGTRLTVT.

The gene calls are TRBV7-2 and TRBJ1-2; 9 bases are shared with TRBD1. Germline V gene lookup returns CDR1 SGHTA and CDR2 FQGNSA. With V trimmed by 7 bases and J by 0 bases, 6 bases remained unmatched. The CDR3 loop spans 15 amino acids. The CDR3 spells CASTKGQGANYGYTF. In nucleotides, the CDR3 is TGTGCCAGCACCAAGGGACAGGGTGCTAACTATGGCTACACCTTC.

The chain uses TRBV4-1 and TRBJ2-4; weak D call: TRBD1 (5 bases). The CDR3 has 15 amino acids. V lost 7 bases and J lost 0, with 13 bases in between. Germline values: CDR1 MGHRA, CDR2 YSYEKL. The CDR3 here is CASKQQALAKNIQYF. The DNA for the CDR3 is TGCGCCAGCAAGCAACAGGCACTAGCCAAAAACATTCAGTACTTC.

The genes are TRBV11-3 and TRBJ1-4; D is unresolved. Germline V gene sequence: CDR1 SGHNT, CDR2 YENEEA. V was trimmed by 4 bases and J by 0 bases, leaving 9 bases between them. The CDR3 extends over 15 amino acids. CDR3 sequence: CASSSFRTTNEKLFF. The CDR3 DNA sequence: TGTGCCAGCAGCTCCTTTCGGACAACTAATGAAAAACTGTTTTTT.

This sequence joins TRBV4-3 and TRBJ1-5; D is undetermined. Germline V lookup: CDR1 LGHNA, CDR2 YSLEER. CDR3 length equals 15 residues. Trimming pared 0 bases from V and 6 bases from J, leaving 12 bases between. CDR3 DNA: TGCGCCAGCAGCCAAGATTCACGGGGTACTCAGCCCCAGCATTTT. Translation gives CASSQDSRGTQPQHF.